The present T cell receptor (beta chain) was sequenced within a study of PD-1 blockade in classical Hodgkin lymphoma. Whole-study results and caveats: Exclusion was the outcome for patients who began nivolumab under 1 year after ASCT. Repertoires differed for reasons still undefined, possibly disease activity or prior therapy.

Points on this clone: The antigen is undetermined.

Method: immunoSEQ multiplex PCR; TCRdb's copy keeps in-frame clones and lacks some. This sample yields about 43,000 clones, of which 65% to 85% are seen a single time; 2.5% to 3% belongs to the top ten. No patient escaped relapse after autologous stem cell transplantation, and brentuximab vedotin exposure varied. Germline V gene lookup returns CDR1 SGHVS and CDR2 FNYEAQ. The V segment lost 5 bases and the J segment 2 bases; nucleotides outside the gene matches: 7. CDR3 length equals 15 residues. V and J are TRBV7-6 and TRBJ2-7; TRBD2 aligns across 9 bases. This sequence was found in a human donor with classical Hodgkin lymphoma. Sequencing used peripheral blood mononuclear cells (PBMCs), obtained before the second cycle of nivolumab. The CDR3 is CASSRLVAGAYEQYF. The CDR3 nucleotides read TGTGCCAGCAGCCGACTCGTAGCGGGGGCCTACGAGCAGTACTTC.